This T cell receptor beta chain was captured by sequencing in a study of blood T cell repertoires in COVID-19. In the original workflow: Amplifying reference gene primers gave estimates of nucleated cell counts. Assay: immunoSEQ multiplex PCR; the TCRdb copy retains only in-frame clones and omits some. D and trimming were read from the DNA, whereas the V and J calls and clone size are those reported in that table. This table has 350,000 or so clones, 65% to 90% appearing once. V lost 3 bases, J lost 4 bases, and 8 bases stayed unmatched. Looked up from germline, CDR1 is LNHDA and CDR2 is SQIVND (reference sequence). The CDR3 length is 16 residues.

The sample comprised PBMCs or T cells enriched from blood (not recorded which). The chain combines TRBV19 with TRBJ2-2, with 7 nucleotides matching TRBD1. The TCR was taken from a woman between 40 and 55 years old with acute COVID-19. CDR3 coding DNA: TGTGCCAGTAGTATGATGGACAGGTACTCCACCGGGGAGCTGTTTTTT. Amino acid sequence: CASSMMDRYSTGELFF.